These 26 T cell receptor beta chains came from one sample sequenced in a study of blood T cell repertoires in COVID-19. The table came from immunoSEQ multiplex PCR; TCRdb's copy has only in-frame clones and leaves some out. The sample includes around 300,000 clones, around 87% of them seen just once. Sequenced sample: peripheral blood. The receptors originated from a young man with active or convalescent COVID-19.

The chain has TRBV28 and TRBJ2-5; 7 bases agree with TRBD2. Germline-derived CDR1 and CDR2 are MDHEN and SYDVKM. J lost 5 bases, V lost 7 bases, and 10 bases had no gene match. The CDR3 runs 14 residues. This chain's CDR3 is CASTIAGSRETQYF. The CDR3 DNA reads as TGTGCCAGCACTATAGCGGGCTCAAGGGAGACCCAGTACTTC.

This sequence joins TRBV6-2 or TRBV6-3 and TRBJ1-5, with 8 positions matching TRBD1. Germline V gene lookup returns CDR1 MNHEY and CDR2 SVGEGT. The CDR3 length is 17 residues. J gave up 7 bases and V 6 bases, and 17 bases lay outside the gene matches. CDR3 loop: CASSPRRTGNIDQPQHF. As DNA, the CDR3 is TGTGCCAGCAGCCCACGTCGGACAGGGAATATCGACCAGCCCCAGCATTTT.

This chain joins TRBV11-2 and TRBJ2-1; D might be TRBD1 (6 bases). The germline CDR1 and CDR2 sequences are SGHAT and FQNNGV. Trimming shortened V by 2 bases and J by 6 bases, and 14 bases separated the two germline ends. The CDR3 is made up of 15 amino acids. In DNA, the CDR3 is TGTGCCAGCAGCTTAACCACAGGGTCGGGCAATGAGCAGTTCTTC. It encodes CASSLTTGSGNEQFF.

CDR3 nucleotides: TGTGCCAGTAGTACTTTAGCGGGAGCCACCGGGGAGCTGTTTTTT. This encodes CASSTLAGATGELFF. The chain links TRBV19 to TRBJ2-2, with 9 bases aligning to TRBD2. The ends lost 4 bases at V and 4 bases at J; junction bases unmatched: 4. The CDR3 runs 15 residues. Germline CDR1 and CDR2: LNHDA and SQIVND (reference sequence).

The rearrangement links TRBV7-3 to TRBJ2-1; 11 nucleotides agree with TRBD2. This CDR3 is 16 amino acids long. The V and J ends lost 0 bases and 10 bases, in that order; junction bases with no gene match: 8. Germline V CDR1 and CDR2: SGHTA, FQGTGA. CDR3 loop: CASSLTGLAATAEQFF. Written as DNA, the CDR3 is TGTGCCAGCAGCTTAACGGGACTAGCGGCCACAGCAGAGCAGTTCTTC.

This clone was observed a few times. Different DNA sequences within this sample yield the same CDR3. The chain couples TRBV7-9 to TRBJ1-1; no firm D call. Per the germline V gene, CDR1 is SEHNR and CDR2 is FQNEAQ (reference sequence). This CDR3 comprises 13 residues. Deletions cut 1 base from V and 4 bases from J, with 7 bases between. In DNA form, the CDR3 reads TGTGCCAGCAGCTTAGGGGGAGGCACTGAAGCTTTCTTT. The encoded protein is CASSLGGGTEAFF.

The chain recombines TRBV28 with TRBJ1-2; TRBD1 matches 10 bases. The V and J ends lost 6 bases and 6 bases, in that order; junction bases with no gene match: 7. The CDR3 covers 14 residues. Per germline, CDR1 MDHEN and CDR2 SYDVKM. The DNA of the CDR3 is TGTGCCAGCAGACAGAGGACAGGGGGAGATGGCTACACCTTC. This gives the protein CASRQRTGGDGYTF.

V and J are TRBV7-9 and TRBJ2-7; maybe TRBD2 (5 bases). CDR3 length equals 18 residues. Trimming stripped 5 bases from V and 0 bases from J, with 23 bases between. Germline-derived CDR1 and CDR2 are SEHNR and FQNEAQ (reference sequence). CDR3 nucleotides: TGTGCCAGCAGCCCCCCCGCTGGGGAGACCCCGAGCTCCTACGAGCAGTACTTC. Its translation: CASSPPAGETPSSYEQYF.

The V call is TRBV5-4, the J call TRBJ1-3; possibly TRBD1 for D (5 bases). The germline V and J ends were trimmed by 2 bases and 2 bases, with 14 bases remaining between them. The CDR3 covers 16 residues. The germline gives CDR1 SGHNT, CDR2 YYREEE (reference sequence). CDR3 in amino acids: CASSFSREAAGNTIYF. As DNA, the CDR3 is TGTGCCAGCAGCTTTAGCAGGGAGGCTGCTGGAAACACCATATATTTT.

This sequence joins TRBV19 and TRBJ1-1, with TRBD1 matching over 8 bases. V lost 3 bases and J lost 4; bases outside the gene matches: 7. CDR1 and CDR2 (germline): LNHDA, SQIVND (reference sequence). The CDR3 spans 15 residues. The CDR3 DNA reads TGTGCCAGTAGTATCGGTCAGGGGGCAAGCACTGAAGCTTTCTTT. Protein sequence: CASSIGQGASTEAFF.

CDR3 residues: CASSPYSETQYF. CDR3 DNA sequence: TGTGCCAGCTCACCATACTCAGAGACCCAGTACTTC. The chain uses TRBV18 and TRBJ2-5; D gene unclear. This CDR3 is 12 amino acids long. CDR1 KGHSH and CDR2 LQKENI come from the germline V gene. Trimming took 2 bases from V and 4 from J, leaving 5 bases between them.

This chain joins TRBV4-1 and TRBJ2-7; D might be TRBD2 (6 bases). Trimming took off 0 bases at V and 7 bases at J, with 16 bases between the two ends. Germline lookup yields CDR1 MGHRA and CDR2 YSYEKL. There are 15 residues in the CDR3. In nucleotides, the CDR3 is TGCGCCAGCAGCCAAGATCAGTCCAGGGCGGGGGAGCAGTACTTC. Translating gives CASSQDQSRAGEQYF.

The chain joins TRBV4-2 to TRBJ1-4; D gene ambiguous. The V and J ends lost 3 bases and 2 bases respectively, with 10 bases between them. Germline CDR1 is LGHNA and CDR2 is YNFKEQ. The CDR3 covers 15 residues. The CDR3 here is CASSQEPTTNEKLFF. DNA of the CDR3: TGTGCCAGCAGCCAGGAGCCCACGACTAATGAAAAACTGTTTTTT.

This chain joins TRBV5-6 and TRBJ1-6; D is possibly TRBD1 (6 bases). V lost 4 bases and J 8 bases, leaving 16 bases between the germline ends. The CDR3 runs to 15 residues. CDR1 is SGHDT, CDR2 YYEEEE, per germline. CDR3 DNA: TGTGCCAGCAGCGCCTTGACAGGCCCCTATTCACCCCTCCACTTT. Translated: CASSALTGPYSPLHF.

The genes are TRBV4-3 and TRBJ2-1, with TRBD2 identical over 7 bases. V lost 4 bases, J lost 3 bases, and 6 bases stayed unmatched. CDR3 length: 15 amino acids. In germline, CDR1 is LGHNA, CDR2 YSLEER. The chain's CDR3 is CASSRMRDYYNEQFF. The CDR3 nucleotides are TGCGCCAGCAGCCGAATGAGGGACTACTACAATGAGCAGTTCTTC.

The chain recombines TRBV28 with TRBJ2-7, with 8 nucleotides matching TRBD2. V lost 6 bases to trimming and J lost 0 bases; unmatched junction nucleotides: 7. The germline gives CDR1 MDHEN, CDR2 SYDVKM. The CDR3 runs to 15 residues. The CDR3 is CASSIAGPSSYEQYF. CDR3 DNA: TGTGCCAGCAGCATAGCGGGGCCGAGCTCCTACGAGCAGTACTTC.

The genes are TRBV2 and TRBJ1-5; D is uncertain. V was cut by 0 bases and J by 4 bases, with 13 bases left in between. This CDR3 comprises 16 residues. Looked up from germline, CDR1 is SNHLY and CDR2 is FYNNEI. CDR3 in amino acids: CASSEAGVHRNQPQHF. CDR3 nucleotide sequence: TGTGCCAGCAGTGAAGCCGGTGTGCATCGTAATCAGCCCCAGCATTTT. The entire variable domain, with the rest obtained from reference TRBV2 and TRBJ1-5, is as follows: EPEVTQTPSHQVTQMGQEVILRCVPISNHLYFYWYRQILGQKVEFLVSFYNNEISEKSEIFDDQFSVERPDGSNFTLKIRSTKLEDSAMYFCASSEAGVHRNQPQHFGDGTRLSIL.

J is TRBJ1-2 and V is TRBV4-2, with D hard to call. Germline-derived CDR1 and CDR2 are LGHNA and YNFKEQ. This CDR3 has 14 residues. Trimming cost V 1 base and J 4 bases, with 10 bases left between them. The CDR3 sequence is CASSQGPLAYGYTF. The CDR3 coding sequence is TGTGCCAGCAGCCAAGGCCCCTTGGCCTATGGCTACACCTTC.

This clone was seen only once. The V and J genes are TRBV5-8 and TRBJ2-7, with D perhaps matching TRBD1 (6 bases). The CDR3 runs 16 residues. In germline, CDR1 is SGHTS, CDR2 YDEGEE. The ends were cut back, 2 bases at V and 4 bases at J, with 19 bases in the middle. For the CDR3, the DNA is TGTGCCAGCAGCTTTGGGGGCAGGGGCCGGGCTTACGAGCAGTACTTC. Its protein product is CASSFGGRGRAYEQYF.

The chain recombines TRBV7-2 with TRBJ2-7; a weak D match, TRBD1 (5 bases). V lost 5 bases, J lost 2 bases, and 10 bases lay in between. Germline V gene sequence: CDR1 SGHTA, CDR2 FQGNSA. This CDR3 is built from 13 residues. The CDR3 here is CASSRDRTYEQYF. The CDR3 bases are TGTGCCAGCAGCCGTGACAGAACCTACGAGCAGTACTTC.

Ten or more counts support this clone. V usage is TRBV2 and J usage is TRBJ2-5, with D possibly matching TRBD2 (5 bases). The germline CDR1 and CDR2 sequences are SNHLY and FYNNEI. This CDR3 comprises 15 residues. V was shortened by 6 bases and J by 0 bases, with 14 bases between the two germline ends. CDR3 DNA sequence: TGTGCCAGCAGCAGCCGCACGGACTACCAAGAGACCCAGTACTTC. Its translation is CASSSRTDYQETQYF.

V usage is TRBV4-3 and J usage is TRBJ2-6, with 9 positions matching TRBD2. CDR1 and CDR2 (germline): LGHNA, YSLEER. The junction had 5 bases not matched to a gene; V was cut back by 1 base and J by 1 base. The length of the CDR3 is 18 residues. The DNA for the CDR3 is TGCGCCAGCAGCCAAGGGGTAGCGGGGGTTTCTGGGGCCAACGTCCTGACTTTC. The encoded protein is CASSQGVAGVSGANVLTF.

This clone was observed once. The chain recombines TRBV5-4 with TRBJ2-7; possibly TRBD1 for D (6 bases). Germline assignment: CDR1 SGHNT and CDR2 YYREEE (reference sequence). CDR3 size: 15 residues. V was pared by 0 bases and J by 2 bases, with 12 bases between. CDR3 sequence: CASSLDSGDPYEQYF. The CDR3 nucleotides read TGTGCCAGCAGCTTGGACTCAGGGGACCCCTACGAGCAGTACTTC.

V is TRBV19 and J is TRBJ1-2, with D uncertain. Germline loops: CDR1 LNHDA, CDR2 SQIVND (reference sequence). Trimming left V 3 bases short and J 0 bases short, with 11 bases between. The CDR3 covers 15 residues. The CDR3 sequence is CASSIRTGANYGYTF. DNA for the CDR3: TGTGCCAGTAGTATCCGGACGGGAGCTAACTATGGCTACACCTTC.

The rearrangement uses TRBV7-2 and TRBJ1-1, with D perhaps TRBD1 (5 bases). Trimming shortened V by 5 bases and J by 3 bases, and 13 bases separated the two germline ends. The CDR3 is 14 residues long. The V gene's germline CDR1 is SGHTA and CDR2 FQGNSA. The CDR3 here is CASSVRVRDTEAFF. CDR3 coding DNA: TGTGCCAGCAGCGTCAGGGTAAGAGACACTGAAGCTTTCTTT.

The CDR3 reads CASSRLAGGPGLSTDTQYF. CDR3 coding DNA: TGCGCCAGCAGCCGACTAGCGGGAGGGCCGGGGCTCAGCACAGATACGCAGTATTTT. V gene TRBV4-1 combines with J gene TRBJ2-3, with 14 bases fitting TRBD2. J lost 0 bases, V lost 4 bases, and 9 bases had no gene match. From germline, CDR1 is MGHRA and CDR2 YSYEKL. The CDR3 loop spans 19 amino acids.